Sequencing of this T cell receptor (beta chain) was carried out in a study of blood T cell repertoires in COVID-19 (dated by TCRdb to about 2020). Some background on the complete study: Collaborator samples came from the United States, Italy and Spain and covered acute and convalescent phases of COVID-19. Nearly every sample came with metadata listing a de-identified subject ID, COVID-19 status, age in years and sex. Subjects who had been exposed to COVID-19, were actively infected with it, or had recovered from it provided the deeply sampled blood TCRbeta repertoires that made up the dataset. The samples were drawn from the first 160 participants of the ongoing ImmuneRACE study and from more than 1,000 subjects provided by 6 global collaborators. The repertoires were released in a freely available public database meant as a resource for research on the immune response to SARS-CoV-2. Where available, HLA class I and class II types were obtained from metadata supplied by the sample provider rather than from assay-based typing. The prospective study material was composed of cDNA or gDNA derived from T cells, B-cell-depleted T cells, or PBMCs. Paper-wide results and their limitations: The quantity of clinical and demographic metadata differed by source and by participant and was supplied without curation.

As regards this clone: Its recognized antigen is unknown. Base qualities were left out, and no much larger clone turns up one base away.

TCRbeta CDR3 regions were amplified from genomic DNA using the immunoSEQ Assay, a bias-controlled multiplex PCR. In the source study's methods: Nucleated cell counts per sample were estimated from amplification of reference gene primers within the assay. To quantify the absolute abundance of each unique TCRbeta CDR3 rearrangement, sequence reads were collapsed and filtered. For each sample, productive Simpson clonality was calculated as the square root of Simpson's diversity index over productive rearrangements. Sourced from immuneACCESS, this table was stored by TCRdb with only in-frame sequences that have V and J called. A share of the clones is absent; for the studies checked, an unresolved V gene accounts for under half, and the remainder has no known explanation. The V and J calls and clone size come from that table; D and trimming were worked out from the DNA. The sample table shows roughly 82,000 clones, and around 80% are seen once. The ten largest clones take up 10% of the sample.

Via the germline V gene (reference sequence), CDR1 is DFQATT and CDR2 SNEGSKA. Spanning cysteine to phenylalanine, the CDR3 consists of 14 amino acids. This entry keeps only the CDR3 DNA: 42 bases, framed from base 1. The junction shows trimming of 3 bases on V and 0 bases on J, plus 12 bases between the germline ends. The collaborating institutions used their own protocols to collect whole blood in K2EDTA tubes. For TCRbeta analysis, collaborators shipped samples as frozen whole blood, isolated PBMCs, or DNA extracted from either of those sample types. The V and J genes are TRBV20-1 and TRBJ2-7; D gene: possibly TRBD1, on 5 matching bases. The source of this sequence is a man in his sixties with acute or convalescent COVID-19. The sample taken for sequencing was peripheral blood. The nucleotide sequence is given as TGCAGTGCTAGTGGTAGGGGCCCCTCCTACGAGCAGTACTTC. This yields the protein CSASGRGPSYEQYF.